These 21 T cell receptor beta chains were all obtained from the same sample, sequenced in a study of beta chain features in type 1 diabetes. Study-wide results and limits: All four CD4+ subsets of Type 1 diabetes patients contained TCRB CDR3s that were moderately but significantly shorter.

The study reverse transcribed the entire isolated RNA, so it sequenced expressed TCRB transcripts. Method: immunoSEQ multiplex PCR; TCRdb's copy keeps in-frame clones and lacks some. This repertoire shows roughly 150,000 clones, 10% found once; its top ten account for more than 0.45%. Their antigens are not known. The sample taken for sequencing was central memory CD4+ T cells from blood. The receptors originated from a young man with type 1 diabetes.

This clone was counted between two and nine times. For the CDR3, the DNA is TGTGCCAGCAGCTCTGCACGGGGTTCCGAAACGGAGACCCAGTACTTC. The encoded protein is CASSSARGSETETQYF. The chain employs TRBV28 and TRBJ2-5; D is perhaps TRBD2 (5 bases). V lost 6 bases to trimming and J lost 5 bases, with 22 bases between them. The germline V gene encodes CDR1 MDHEN and CDR2 SYDVKM. The CDR3 is 16 amino acids.

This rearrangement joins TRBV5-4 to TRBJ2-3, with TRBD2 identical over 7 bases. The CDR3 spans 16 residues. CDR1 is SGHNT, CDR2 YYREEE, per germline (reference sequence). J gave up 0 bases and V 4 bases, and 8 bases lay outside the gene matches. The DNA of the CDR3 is TGTGCCAGCAGCCCTCGCGGGGGATCTAGCACAGATACGCAGTATTTT. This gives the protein CASSPRGGSSTDTQYF.

This CDR3 reads CASSQIRTFSYNEQFF. The CDR3, as DNA: TGTGCCAGCAGCCAAATCCGCACTTTCTCCTACAATGAGCAGTTCTTC. This sequence joins TRBV11-2 and TRBJ2-1, with D unclear. Trimming removed 5 bases at V and 0 bases at J, with 14 bases between. The germline V gene encodes CDR1 SGHAT and CDR2 FQNNGV. The CDR3 loop spans 16 amino acids.

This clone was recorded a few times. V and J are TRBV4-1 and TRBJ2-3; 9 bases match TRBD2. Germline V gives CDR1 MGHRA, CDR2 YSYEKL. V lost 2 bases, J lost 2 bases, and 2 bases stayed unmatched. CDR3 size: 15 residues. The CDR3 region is CASSQTSGYTDTQYF. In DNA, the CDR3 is TGCGCCAGCAGCCAAACTAGCGGGTACACAGATACGCAGTATTTT.

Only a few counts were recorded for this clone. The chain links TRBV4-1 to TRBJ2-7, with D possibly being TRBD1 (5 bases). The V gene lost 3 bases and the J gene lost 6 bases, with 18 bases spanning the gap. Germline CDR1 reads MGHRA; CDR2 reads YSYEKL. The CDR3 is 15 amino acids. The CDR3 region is CASSHLWAGSTEQYF. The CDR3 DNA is TGCGCCAGCAGCCACTTGTGGGCAGGGTCCACCGAGCAGTACTTC.

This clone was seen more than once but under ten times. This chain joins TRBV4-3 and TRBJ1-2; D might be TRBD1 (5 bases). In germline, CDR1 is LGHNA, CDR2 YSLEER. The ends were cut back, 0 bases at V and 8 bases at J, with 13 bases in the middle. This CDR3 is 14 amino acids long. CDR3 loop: CASSQEGDSTGYTF. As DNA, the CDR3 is TGCGCCAGCAGCCAAGAAGGCGACAGCACCGGCTACACCTTC.

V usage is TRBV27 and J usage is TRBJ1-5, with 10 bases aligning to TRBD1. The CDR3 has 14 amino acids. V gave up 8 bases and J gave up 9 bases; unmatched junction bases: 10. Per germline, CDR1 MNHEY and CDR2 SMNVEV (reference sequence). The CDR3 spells CASGSPGQGSPQHF. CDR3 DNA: TGTGCCAGCGGTTCGCCGGGACAGGGGTCGCCCCAGCATTTT.

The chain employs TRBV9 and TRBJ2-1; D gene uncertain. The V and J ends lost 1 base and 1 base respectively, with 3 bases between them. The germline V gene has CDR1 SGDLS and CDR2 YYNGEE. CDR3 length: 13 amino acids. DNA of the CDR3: TGTGCCAGCAGCGTACAGTCCTACAATGAGCAGTTCTTC. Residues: CASSVQSYNEQFF.

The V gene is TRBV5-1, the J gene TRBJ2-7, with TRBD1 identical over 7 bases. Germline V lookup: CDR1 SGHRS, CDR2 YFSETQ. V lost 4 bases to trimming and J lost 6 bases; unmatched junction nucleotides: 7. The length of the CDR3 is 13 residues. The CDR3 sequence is CASSTDRAREQYF. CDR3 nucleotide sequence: TGCGCCAGCAGCACTGACAGGGCTCGCGAGCAGTACTTC.

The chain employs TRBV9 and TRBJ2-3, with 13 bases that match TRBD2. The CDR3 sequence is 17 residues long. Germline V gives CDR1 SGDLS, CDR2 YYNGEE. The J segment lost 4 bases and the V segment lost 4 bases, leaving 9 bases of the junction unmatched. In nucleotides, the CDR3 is TGTGCCAGCAGCTTTATGAGACTAGCGGGAGGAGCAGATACGCAGTATTTT. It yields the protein CASSFMRLAGGADTQYF.

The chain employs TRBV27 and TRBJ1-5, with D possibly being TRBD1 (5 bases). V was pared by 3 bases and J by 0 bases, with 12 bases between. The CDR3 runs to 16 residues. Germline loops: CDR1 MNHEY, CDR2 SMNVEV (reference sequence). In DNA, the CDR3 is TGTGCCAGCAGTTTGTCAGGGCTCTATAGCAATCAGCCCCAGCATTTT. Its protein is CASSLSGLYSNQPQHF.

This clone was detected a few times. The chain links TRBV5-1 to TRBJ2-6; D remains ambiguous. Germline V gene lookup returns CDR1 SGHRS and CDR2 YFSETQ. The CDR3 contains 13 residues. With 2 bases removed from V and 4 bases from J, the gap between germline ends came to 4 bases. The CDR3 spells CASSLAGANVLTF. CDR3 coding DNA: TGCGCCAGCAGCTTAGCCGGGGCCAACGTCCTGACTTTC. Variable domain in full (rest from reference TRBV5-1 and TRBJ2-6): KAGVTQTPRYLIKTRGQQVTLSCSPISGHRSVSWYQQTPGQGLQFLFEYFSETQRNKGNFPGRFSGRQFSNSRSEMNVSTLELGDSALYLCASSLAGANVLTFGAGSRLTVL.

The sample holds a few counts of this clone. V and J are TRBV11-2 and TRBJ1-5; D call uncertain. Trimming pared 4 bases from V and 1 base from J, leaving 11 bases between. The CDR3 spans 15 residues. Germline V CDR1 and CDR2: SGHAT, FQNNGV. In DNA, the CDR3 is TGTGCCAGCAGCTCCGGGGATTCGAGCAATCAGCCCCAGCATTTT. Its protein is CASSSGDSSNQPQHF.

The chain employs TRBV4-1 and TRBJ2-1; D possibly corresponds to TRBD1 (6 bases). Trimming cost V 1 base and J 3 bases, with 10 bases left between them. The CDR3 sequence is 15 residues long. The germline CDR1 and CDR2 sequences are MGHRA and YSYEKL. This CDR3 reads CASSQGETGYNEQFF. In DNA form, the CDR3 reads TGCGCCAGCAGCCAAGGAGAGACAGGCTACAATGAGCAGTTCTTC.

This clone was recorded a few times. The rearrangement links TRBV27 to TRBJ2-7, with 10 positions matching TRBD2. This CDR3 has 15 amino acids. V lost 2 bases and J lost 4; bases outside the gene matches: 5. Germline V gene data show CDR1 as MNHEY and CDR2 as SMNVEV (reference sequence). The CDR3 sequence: CASSLMSSGSYEQYF. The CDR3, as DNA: TGTGCCAGCAGTTTAATGTCTAGCGGGAGTTACGAGCAGTACTTC.

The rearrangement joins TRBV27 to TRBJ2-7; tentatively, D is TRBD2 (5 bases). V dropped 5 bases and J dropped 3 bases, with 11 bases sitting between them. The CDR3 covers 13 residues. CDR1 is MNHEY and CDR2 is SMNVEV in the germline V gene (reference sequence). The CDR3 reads CASSPKAGYEQYF. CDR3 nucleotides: TGTGCCAGCAGTCCCAAGGCGGGCTACGAGCAGTACTTC.

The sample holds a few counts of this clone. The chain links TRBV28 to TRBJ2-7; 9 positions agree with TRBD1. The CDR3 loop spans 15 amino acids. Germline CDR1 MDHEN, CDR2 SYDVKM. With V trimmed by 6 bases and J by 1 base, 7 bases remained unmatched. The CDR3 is CASSRPGQGSYEQYF. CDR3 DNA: TGTGCCAGCAGCCGACCGGGACAGGGATCCTACGAGCAGTACTTC.

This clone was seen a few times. CDR3 sequence reads: CASSLEKGAHYGYTF. CDR3 sequence (DNA): TGCGCCAGCAGCTTGGAGAAGGGGGCACACTATGGCTACACCTTC. The chain employs TRBV5-1 and TRBJ1-2; TRBD1 agrees at 7 bases. This CDR3 comprises 15 residues. Germline lookup yields CDR1 SGHRS and CDR2 YFSETQ. V lost 0 bases to trimming and J lost 3 bases; unmatched junction nucleotides: 5.

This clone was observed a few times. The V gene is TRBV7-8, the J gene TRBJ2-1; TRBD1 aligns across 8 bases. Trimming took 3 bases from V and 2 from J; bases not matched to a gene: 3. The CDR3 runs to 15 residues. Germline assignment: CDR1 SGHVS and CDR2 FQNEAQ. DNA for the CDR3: TGTGCCAGCAGCTTGATGACAGGGGCCTACAATGAGCAGTTCTTC. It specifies CASSLMTGAYNEQFF.

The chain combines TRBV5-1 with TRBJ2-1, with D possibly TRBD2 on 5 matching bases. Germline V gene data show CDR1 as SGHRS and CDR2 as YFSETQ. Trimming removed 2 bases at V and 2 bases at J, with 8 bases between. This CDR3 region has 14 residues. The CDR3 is CASSFELAYNEQFF. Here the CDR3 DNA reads TGCGCCAGCAGCTTCGAACTAGCCTACAATGAGCAGTTCTTC.

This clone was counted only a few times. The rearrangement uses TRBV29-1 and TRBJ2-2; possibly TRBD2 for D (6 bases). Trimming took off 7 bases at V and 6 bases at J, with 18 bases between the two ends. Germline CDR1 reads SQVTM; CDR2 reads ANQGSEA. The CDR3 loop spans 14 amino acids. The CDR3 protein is CSARRGTSPGELFF. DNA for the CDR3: TGCAGCGCCCGCCGGGGGACCTCGCCCGGGGAGCTGTTTTTT.